Reported below is one T cell receptor (beta chain). Germline V gives CDR1 SGHDT, CDR2 YYEEEE. This CDR3 has 15 amino acids. V lost 2 bases and J lost 6; bases outside the gene matches: 9. In the original analysis: Reference gene primer amplification in the assay estimated nucleated cell counts. Some clones are missing from TCRdb's copy, which holds only in-frame ones; the method was immunoSEQ multiplex PCR. V and J calls and clone size are as listed in that table; D and trimming were resolved from the DNA. The sample yields 35,000 to 45,000 clones, about nine tenths seen once. The data stem from a study of blood T cell repertoires in COVID-19. Study in general: Material from acute and convalescent COVID-19 was sourced from the United States, Italy and Spain. Sample material is recorded as cDNA or gDNA derived from T cells, B-cell-depleted T cells, or PBMCs.

The sequence was obtained from a human donor in a cohort sampled during active COVID-19. Sequences were obtained from peripheral blood. The chain carries TRBV5-6 and TRBJ1-2, with TRBD1 matching 8 bases. In nucleotides, the CDR3 is TGTGCCAGCAGCTTCCTGGACAGGGAAGTCGATGGCTACACCTTC. This encodes CASSFLDREVDGYTF.